A selection of T cell receptor beta chains follows, all from one sample in a study of beta chain features in type 1 diabetes. Libraries were prepared by immunoSEQ multiplex PCR; TCRdb keeps only in-frame clonotypes and omits some of them. The sample consists of hundreds of thousands of clones, 15% of them appearing once. Material: naive CD4+ T cells from blood. The receptors here all came from a man between 18 and 35 years old with type 1 diabetes. Each CDR3 is given with its conserved first and last residue. The order of the fields is CDR3 protein, V gene.

CASSLGLQNTEAFF TRBV2
CATSRDRERHTEAFF TRBV15
CAWSGRGYEQYF TRBV30
CASSKGQSHLWGQYF TRBV23-1
CAWSVWSQPQHF TRBV30
CASSLRQGDGYTF TRBV5-1
CASSLSVGGGANTGELFF TRBV5-4
CASRKPGLPNEQFF TRBV27
CASSAGTGANVLTF TRBV7-2
CASSVAGTGELFF TRBV9
CASSSFSGGSNEQFF TRBV7-9
CASSQEVSRWVGRALYEQYF TRBV4-3
CASGGGTRVGEQYF TRBV2
CASSLARHNTDTQYF TRBV7-9
CASRSSGSSYEQYF TRBV7-2
CASSVIGTSGGGKQFF TRBV9
CASSWPNYGYTF TRBV7-9
CSVIGQGSYEQYF TRBV29-1
CAIRTNTEAFF TRBV10-3
CASSLELAGGSETQYF TRBV5-1
CASSPPWTAASTDTQYF TRBV18
CASSLLAGTGGMGEQYF TRBV28
CASSSLAGGGNEQFF TRBV5-1
CASSGTSGTDTQYF TRBV2
CASSRGPAFGETQYF TRBV19
CAWNHGGRALGSPLHF TRBV30
CASSEYRQGSNTIYF TRBV25-1
CASRMDSSYNEQFF TRBV11-3
CAWSVGLAGARTDTQYF TRBV30
CSVGLSTYGYTF TRBV29-1
CASSESPTDYEQYF TRBV25-1
CASSQRDSHEKLFF TRBV18
CASSFPLGGRAQETQYF TRBV5-4
CASSLPGTGPSEQFF TRBV18
CASSLAGSYGYTF TRBV27
CASSVGGGFTDTQYF TRBV9
CASSLGAAPGELFF TRBV5-1
CAWRKRDAYTF TRBV30
CAGPREVRDTQYF TRBV27
CATETSNQPQHF TRBV28
CASSQITSGSYTGELFF TRBV5-1